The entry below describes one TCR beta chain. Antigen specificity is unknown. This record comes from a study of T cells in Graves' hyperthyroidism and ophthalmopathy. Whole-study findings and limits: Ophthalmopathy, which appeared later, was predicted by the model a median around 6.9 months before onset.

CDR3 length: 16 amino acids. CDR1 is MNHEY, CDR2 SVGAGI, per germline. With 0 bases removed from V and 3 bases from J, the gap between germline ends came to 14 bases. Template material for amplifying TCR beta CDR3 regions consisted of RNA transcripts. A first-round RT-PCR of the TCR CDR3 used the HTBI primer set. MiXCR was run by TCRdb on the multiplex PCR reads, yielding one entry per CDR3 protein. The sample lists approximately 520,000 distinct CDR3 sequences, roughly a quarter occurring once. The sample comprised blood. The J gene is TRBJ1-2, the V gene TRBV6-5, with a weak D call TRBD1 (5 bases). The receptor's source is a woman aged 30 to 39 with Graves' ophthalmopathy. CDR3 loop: CASSYSNPGRDYGYTF. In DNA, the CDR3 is TGTGCCAGCAGTTACTCGAATCCAGGGAGGGACTATGGCTACACCTTC.